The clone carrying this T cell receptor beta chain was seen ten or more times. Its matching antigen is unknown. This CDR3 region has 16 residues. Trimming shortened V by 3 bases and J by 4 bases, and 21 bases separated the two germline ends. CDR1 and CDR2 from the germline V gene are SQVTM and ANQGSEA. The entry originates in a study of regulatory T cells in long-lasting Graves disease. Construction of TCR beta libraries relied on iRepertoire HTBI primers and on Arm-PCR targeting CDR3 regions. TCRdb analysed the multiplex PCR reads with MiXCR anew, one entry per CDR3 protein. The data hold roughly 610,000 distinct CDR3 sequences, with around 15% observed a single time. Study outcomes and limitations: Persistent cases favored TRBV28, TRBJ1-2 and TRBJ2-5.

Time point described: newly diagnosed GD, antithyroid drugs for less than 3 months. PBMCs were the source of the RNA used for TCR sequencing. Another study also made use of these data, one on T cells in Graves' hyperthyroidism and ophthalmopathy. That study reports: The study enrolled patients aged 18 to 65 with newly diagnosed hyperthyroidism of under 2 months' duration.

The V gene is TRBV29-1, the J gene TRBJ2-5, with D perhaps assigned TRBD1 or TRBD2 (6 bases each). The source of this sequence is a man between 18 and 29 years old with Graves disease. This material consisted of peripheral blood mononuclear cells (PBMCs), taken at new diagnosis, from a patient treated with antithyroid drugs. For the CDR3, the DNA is TGCAGCGTTGAGGGGGCACGACTAGGGGTCCGAGAGACCCAGTACTTC. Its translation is CSVEGARLGVRETQYF.